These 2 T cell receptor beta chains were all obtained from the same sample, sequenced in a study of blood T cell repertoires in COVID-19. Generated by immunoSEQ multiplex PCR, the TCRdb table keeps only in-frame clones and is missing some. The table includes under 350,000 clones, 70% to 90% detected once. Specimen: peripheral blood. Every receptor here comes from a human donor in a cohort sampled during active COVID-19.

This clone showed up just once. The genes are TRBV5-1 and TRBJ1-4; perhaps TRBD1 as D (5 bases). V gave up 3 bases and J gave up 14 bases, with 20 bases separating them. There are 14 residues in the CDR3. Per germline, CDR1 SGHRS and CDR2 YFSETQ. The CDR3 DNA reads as TGCGCCAGCAGCTACGGGGGGGTCACACCATTGCTGTTTTTT. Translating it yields CASSYGGVTPLLFF.

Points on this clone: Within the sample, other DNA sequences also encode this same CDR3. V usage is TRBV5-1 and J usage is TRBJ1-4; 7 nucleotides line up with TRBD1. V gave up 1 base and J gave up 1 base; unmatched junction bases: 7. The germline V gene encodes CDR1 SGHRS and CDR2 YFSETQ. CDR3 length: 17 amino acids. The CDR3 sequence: CASSLRRGEGTNEKLFF. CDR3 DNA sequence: TGCGCCAGCAGCTTGCGCAGGGGGGAAGGAACTAATGAAAAACTGTTTTTT.